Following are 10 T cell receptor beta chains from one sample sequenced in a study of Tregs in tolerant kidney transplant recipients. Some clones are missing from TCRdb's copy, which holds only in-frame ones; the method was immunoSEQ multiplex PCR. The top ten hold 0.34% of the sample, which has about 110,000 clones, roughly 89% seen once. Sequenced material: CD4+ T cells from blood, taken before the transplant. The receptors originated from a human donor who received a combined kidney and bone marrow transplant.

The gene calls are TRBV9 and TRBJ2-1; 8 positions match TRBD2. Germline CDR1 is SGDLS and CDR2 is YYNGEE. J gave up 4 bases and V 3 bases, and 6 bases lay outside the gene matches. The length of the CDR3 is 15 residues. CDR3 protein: CASSASGSIYNEQFF. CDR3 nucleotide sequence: TGTGCCAGCAGCGCGAGCGGGAGTATTTACAATGAGCAGTTCTTC.

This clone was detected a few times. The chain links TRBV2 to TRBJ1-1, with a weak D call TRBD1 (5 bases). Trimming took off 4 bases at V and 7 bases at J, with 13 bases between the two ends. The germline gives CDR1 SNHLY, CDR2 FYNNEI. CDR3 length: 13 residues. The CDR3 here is CASSVGGAGEAFF. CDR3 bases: TGTGCCAGCAGTGTCGGAGGGGCGGGTGAAGCTTTCTTT.

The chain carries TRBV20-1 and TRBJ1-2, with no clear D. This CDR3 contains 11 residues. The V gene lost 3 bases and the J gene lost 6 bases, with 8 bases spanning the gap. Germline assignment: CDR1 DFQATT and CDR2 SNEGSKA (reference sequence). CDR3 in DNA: TGCAGTGCTAGCCCCTTAAATGGCTACACCTTC. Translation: CSASPLNGYTF.

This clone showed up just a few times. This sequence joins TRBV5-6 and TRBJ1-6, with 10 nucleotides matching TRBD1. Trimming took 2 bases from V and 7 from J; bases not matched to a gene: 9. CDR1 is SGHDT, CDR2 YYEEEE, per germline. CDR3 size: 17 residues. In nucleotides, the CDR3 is TGTGCCAGCAGCTTCCGTCGACAGGGGGCTTTGAATTCACCCCTCCACTTT. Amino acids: CASSFRRQGALNSPLHF.

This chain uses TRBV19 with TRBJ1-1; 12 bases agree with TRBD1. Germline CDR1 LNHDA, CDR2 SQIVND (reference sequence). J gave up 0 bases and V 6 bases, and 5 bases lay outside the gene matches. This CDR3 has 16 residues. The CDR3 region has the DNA TGTGCCAGTAGCCCGGGACAGGGGGCCGTGAACACTGAAGCTTTCTTT. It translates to CASSPGQGAVNTEAFF.

CDR3: CASELAGGNIQYF. The CDR3 nucleotides are TGTGCCAGCGAGCTAGCGGGGGGTAACATTCAGTACTTC. J is TRBJ2-4 and V is TRBV2; 11 bases line up with TRBD2. This CDR3 is built from 13 residues. With 8 bases clipped from V and 7 bases from J, the junction kept 4 bases outside the gene matches. Germline CDR1 SNHLY, CDR2 FYNNEI.

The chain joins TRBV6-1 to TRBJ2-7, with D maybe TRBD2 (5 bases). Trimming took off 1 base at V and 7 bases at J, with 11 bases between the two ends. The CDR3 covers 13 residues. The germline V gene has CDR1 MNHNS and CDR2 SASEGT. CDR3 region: CASSEGWSGEQYF. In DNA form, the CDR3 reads TGTGCCAGCAGTGAAGGGTGGTCGGGGGAGCAGTACTTC.

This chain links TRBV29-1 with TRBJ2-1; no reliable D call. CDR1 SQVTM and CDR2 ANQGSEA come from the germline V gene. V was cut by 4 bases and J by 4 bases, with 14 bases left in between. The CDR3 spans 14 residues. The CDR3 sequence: CSVANPRRYNEQFF. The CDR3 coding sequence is TGCAGCGTTGCTAACCCCCGGCGGTACAATGAGCAGTTCTTC.

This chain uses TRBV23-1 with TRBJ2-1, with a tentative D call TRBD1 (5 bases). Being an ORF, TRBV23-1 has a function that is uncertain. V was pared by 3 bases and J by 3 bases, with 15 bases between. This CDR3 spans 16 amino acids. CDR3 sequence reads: CASSQNLDRLYNEQFF. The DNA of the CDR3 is TGCGCCAGCAGTCAGAACCTAGACAGACTCTACAATGAGCAGTTCTTC.

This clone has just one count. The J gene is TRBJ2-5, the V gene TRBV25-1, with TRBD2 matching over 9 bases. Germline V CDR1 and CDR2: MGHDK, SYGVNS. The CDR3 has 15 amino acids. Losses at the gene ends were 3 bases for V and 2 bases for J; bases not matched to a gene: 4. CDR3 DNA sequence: TGTGCCAGCAGTGACCCGGGACTAGCTCAAGAGACCCAGTACTTC. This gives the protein CASSDPGLAQETQYF.